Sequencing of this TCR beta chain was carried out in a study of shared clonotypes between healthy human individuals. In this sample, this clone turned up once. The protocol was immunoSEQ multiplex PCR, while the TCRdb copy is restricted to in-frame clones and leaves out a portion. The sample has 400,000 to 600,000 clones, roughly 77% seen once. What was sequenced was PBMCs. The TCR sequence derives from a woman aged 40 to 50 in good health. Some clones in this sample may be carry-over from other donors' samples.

In DNA form, the CDR3 reads TGCGCCAGCAGCCAAGGAGGGTCCAATGAGCAGTTCTTC. As protein: CASSQGGSNEQFF. This rearrangement joins TRBV4-3 to TRBJ2-1, with TRBD2 as a possible D gene (5 bases). The CDR3 has 13 amino acids. Germline V CDR1 and CDR2: LGHNA, YSLEER. Trimming left V 1 base short and J 6 bases short, with 7 bases between.